What follows are 24 T cell receptor beta chains derived from one specimen sequenced in a study of blood T cell repertoires in COVID-19. Clones were sequenced by immunoSEQ multiplex PCR, and TCRdb holds only the in-frame ones, with some missing. This sample has about 190,000 clones, with 70% to 90% found just once. The sequencing sample was made of peripheral blood. These receptors all come from a man aged 60 to 75 with active or convalescent COVID-19.

By sample fraction, this clone is medium-sized. The chain couples TRBV19 to TRBJ1-1; 8 bases are shared with TRBD1. The J segment lost 1 base and the V segment lost 0 bases, leaving 7 bases of the junction unmatched. The V gene's germline CDR1 is LNHDA and CDR2 SQIVND (reference sequence). This CDR3 spans 17 amino acids. The CDR3 loop reads CASSIEAAGGWNTEAFF. As DNA, the CDR3 is TGTGCCAGTAGTATAGAGGCGGCAGGGGGCTGGAACACTGAAGCTTTCTTT.

The rearrangement uses TRBV28 and TRBJ1-2, with D unresolved. CDR3 length: 13 residues. Between the trimmed V and J ends, which lost 1 base and 0 bases, there was a span of 3 bases. Germline values: CDR1 MDHEN, CDR2 SYDVKM. The CDR3 reads CASSLLANYGYTF. CDR3 bases: TGTGCCAGCAGTTTATTAGCTAACTATGGCTACACCTTC.

This chain links TRBV5-5 with TRBJ2-7; TRBD1 matches at 9 bases. V trimming: 4 bases; J trimming: 5 bases; junction bases outside the gene matches: 7. The CDR3 covers 14 residues. The V gene's germline CDR1 is SGHKS and CDR2 YYEKEE (reference sequence). CDR3 loop: CASSPRDRAHEQYF. The CDR3 nucleotides are TGTGCCAGCAGCCCCCGGGACAGGGCCCACGAGCAGTACTTC.

The chain is built from TRBV2 and TRBJ1-1; D is possibly TRBD1 (5 bases). The germline V gene encodes CDR1 SNHLY and CDR2 FYNNEI. With 5 bases removed from V and 4 bases from J, the gap between germline ends came to 17 bases. The CDR3 runs 15 residues. Here the CDR3 reads CASSLGRDFSTEAFF. CDR3 bases: TGTGCCAGCAGTCTGGGCAGGGATTTCTCCACTGAAGCTTTCTTT.

The chain is built from TRBV12-3 or TRBV12-4 and TRBJ1-2, with 10 bases matching TRBD1. J lost 6 bases, V lost 8 bases, and 6 bases had no gene match. The CDR3 sequence is 13 residues long. The CDR3 loop is CASVGQGVNGYTF. CDR3 DNA: TGTGCCAGCGTTGGACAGGGGGTAAATGGCTACACCTTC.

The chain links TRBV5-5 to TRBJ2-2; tentative D call: TRBD2 (5 bases). Germline loops: CDR1 SGHKS, CDR2 YYEKEE (reference sequence). Trimming pared 4 bases from V and 4 bases from J, leaving 14 bases between. This CDR3 spans 15 amino acids. CDR3 in amino acids: CASSTRTGFTGELFF. For the CDR3, the DNA is TGTGCCAGCAGCACCAGAACGGGGTTCACCGGGGAGCTGTTTTTT.

The chain has TRBV6-5 and TRBJ2-5; D possibly corresponds to TRBD2 (5 bases). Per the germline V gene, CDR1 is MNHEY and CDR2 is SVGAGI. The V end was cut by 0 bases, the J end by 5 bases, with 13 bases between. The CDR3 loop spans 15 amino acids. CDR3 protein: CASSYSAAFGETQYF. The CDR3 DNA sequence: TGTGCCAGCAGTTACTCAGCGGCGTTTGGGGAGACCCAGTACTTC.

This chain links TRBV5-1 with TRBJ2-7; 8 nucleotides agree with TRBD1. This CDR3 region has 14 residues. V was clipped by 4 bases and J by 6 bases; unmatched bases: 9. Per germline, CDR1 SGHRS and CDR2 YFSETQ. The chain's CDR3 is CASSPADRGREQYF. The CDR3 DNA is TGCGCCAGCAGCCCGGCAGACAGGGGTCGCGAGCAGTACTTC.

The chain carries TRBV10-3 and TRBJ2-3, with 10 bases aligning to TRBD2. The CDR3 spans 15 residues. After removal of 4 bases from V and 1 base from J, the junction contained 2 bases not matched to a gene. The germline V gene encodes CDR1 ENHRY and CDR2 SYGVKD. The CDR3, as DNA: TGTGCCATCAGTGTCACTAGCGGGGGCACAGATACGCAGTATTTT. Translated: CAISVTSGGTDTQYF.

This clone turned up a few times. This sequence joins TRBV2 and TRBJ1-4; perhaps TRBD1 as D (6 bases). V lost 5 bases and J lost 5, with 15 bases in between. Germline lookup yields CDR1 SNHLY and CDR2 FYNNEI. CDR3 length: 15 amino acids. DNA of the CDR3: TGTGCCAGCAGTATTACAGGGCGAGGGAATGAAAAACTGTTTTTT. This codes for CASSITGRGNEKLFF.

This chain joins TRBV11-3 and TRBJ1-1, with 9 nucleotides matching TRBD1. The germline gives CDR1 SGHNT, CDR2 YENEEA. V gave up 5 bases and J gave up 5 bases; unmatched junction bases: 6. The CDR3 is 14 amino acids. CDR3 loop: CASSLMGQGTEAFF. The CDR3 nucleotides read TGTGCCAGCAGCCTCATGGGACAGGGAACTGAAGCTTTCTTT.

This clone was counted only a few times. The V gene is TRBV18, the J gene TRBJ1-3, with D unresolved. The V end lost 2 bases, the J end lost 4 bases, and 9 bases lay between the germline ends. The CDR3 sequence is 14 residues long. CDR1 is KGHSH, CDR2 LQKENI, per germline. The CDR3 nucleotides are TGTGCCAGCTCACCAAACAGTCTGGGAAACACCATATATTTT. This translates into CASSPNSLGNTIYF.

The genes are TRBV11-1 and TRBJ2-7, with no clear D. The germline V gene encodes CDR1 SGHAT and CDR2 FQDESV (reference sequence). The V end was cut by 6 bases, the J end by 1 base, with 10 bases between. The CDR3 totals 13 residues. CDR3 protein: CASRPTISYEQYF. As DNA, the CDR3 is TGTGCCAGCAGGCCGACAATTTCCTACGAGCAGTACTTC.

The chain carries TRBV10-1 and TRBJ2-5, with a possible D match to TRBD2 (6 bases). Trimming took 3 bases from V and 5 from J, leaving 7 bases between them. Germline CDR1 WNHNN, CDR2 SYGVQD (reference sequence). The CDR3 sequence is 12 residues long. CDR3 region: CASSDSGETQYF. CDR3 sequence (DNA): TGCGCCAGCAGTGACAGCGGGGAGACCCAGTACTTC.

This clone has a single count. The genes are TRBV6-2 or TRBV6-3 and TRBJ2-7; a weak D match, TRBD2 (6 bases). There are 16 residues in the CDR3. Trimming took 3 bases from V and 4 from J, leaving 19 bases between them. CDR1 is MNHEY, CDR2 SVGEGT, per germline. In nucleotides, the CDR3 is TGTGCCAGCAGTTATCCTATAGGAGGGACCCTTTACGAGCAGTACTTC. This codes for CASSYPIGGTLYEQYF.

This clone was found once. The rearrangement links TRBV10-1 to TRBJ2-1; 8 bases are a match to TRBD2. Per the germline V gene, CDR1 is WNHNN and CDR2 is SYGVQD (reference sequence). V shed 0 bases and J 7 bases; nucleotides not matched to a gene: 8. The CDR3 sequence is 16 residues long. This chain's CDR3 is CASSESEGLALNEQFF. DNA for the CDR3: TGCGCCAGCAGTGAGTCGGAAGGACTAGCACTTAATGAGCAGTTCTTC.

In nucleotides, the CDR3 is TGTGCCAGCAGTCGAGCGGGGGGGCATCAAGAGACCCAGTACTTC. This gives the protein CASSRAGGHQETQYF. The V call is TRBV27, the J call TRBJ2-5; 10 bases are a match to TRBD2. Trimming cost V 5 bases and J 2 bases; bases outside gene matches: 5. This CDR3 is 15 amino acids long. CDR1 and CDR2 from the germline V gene are MNHEY and SMNVEV (reference sequence).

The chain links TRBV24-1 to TRBJ1-1; 10 bases match TRBD1. The CDR3 runs 15 residues. Germline V lookup: CDR1 KGHDR, CDR2 SFDVKD. Trimming took 5 bases from V and 6 from J; bases not matched to a gene: 8. The DNA for the CDR3 is TGTGCCACCAGTGCCGTGACAGGGGGCGACGCTGAAGCTTTCTTT. Translated: CATSAVTGGDAEAFF.

The genes are TRBV6-5 and TRBJ2-7; maybe TRBD2 (5 bases). The V gene lost 4 bases and the J gene lost 3 bases, with 7 bases spanning the gap. The CDR3 contains 12 residues. CDR1 is MNHEY and CDR2 is SVGAGI in the germline V gene. The CDR3 loop is CASSSDFYEQYF. CDR3 coding DNA: TGTGCCAGCAGTTCGGACTTCTACGAGCAGTACTTC.

This chain connects TRBV9 to TRBJ2-1; 11 nucleotides agree with TRBD2. This CDR3 has 14 residues. V lost 3 bases to trimming and J lost 4 bases; unmatched junction nucleotides: 0. Germline values: CDR1 SGDLS, CDR2 YYNGEE. CDR3 residues: CASSGTSGYNEQFF. CDR3 in DNA: TGTGCCAGCAGCGGGACTAGCGGGTACAATGAGCAGTTCTTC.

The table lists this clone with a few counts. V is TRBV19 and J is TRBJ1-5, with 11 bases matching TRBD1. With 3 bases clipped from V and 0 bases from J, the junction kept 10 bases outside the gene matches. The germline V gene has CDR1 LNHDA and CDR2 SQIVND (reference sequence). This CDR3 is built from 19 residues. CDR3 loop: CASSMRGPGQGVSNQPQHF. The CDR3 nucleotides are TGTGCCAGTAGTATGCGGGGTCCGGGACAGGGGGTTAGCAATCAGCCCCAGCATTTT.

The chain's CDR3 is CASSIGPGQKDNEQFF. Written as DNA, the CDR3 is TGTGCCAGTAGTATAGGCCCGGGACAGAAAGACAATGAGCAGTTCTTC. The chain couples TRBV19 to TRBJ2-1, with TRBD1 matching over 7 bases. The V and J ends lost 1 base and 5 bases, in that order; junction bases with no gene match: 8. CDR1 is LNHDA and CDR2 is SQIVND in the germline V gene (reference sequence). CDR3 length: 16 amino acids.

The chain couples TRBV30 to TRBJ1-6, with D unresolved. Between the trimmed V and J ends, which lost 2 bases and 0 bases, there was a span of 14 bases. Germline V gene sequence: CDR1 GTSNPN, CDR2 SVGIG (reference sequence). CDR3 length: 17 amino acids. CDR3: CAWSSSRASSYNSPLHF. The CDR3 nucleotides read TGTGCCTGGAGTTCCTCGAGGGCCAGCTCCTATAATTCACCCCTCCACTTT. Full variable domain (rest looked up from reference TRBV30 and TRBJ1-6): SQTIHQWPATLVQPVGSPLSLECTVEGTSNPNLYWYRQAAGRGLQLLFYSVGIGQISSEVPQNLSASRPQDRQFILSSKKLLLSDSGFYLCAWSSSRASSYNSPLHFGNGTRLTVT.

This rearrangement joins TRBV2 to TRBJ1-5, with TRBD1 matching 7 bases. The CDR3 loop spans 13 amino acids. The ends lost 6 bases at V and 6 bases at J; junction bases unmatched: 5. Germline V gives CDR1 SNHLY, CDR2 FYNNEI. Here the CDR3 reads CASRGQVSQPQHF. CDR3 coding DNA: TGTGCCAGCAGAGGACAGGTCAGTCAGCCCCAGCATTTT. Full variable domain (missing parts from reference TRBV2 and TRBJ1-5): EPEVTQTPSHQVTQMGQEVILRCVPISNHLYFYWYRQILGQKVEFLVSFYNNEISEKSEIFDDQFSVERPDGSNFTLKIRSTKLEDSAMYFCASRGQVSQPQHFGDGTRLSIL.